What follows are 27 T cell receptor beta chains derived from one specimen sequenced in a study of cytomegalovirus exposure and HLA in healthy donors. The PCR ran on 60 Vbeta and 13 Jbeta primers. TCRdb's table, derived via immunoSEQ multiplex PCR, lists solely in-frame clones and lacks some. The repertoire includes roughly 200,000 clones, roughly 70% of them detected once, and about 2.9% sits in the top ten. Sequenced: PBMCs. All receptors derive from a male donor in good health and CMV-seronegative.

The gene calls are TRBV29-1 and TRBJ2-7; TRBD1 matches at 12 bases. J was trimmed by 3 bases and V by 4 bases; bases with no gene match: 19. The V gene's germline CDR1 is SQVTM and CDR2 ANQGSEA. This CDR3 comprises 19 residues. The CDR3 sequence is CSVAVEPGQGAIFFYEQYF. The DNA of the CDR3 is TGCAGCGTTGCGGTCGAACCGGGACAGGGGGCTATCTTTTTCTACGAGCAGTACTTC.

This clone has just a few counts. The chain couples TRBV9 to TRBJ1-1; D is unresolved. Trimming left V 3 bases short and J 9 bases short, with 21 bases between. The germline gives CDR1 SGDLS, CDR2 YYNGEE. This CDR3 spans 15 amino acids. CDR3 loop: CASSDVRRGSNQAFF. DNA for the CDR3: TGTGCCAGCAGCGATGTAAGGAGAGGGTCCAACCAAGCTTTCTTT.

The V call is TRBV6-6, the J call TRBJ2-1; D may be TRBD1 (6 bases). Trimming removed 6 bases at V and 6 bases at J, with 15 bases between. The CDR3 contains 14 residues. Germline V gene data show CDR1 as MNHNY and CDR2 as SVGAGI (reference sequence). This CDR3 is CASSLLGALNEQFF. DNA of the CDR3: TGTGCCAGCAGCCTCCTGGGGGCCCTCAATGAGCAGTTCTTC.

The chain is built from TRBV28 and TRBJ1-3; D unclear. Trimming stripped 4 bases from V and 3 bases from J, with 16 bases between. The CDR3 runs 16 residues. Germline V lookup: CDR1 MDHEN, CDR2 SYDVKM. The chain's CDR3 is CASSSKRWLVGNTIYF. CDR3 coding DNA: TGTGCCAGCAGTTCAAAGAGGTGGCTAGTTGGAAACACCATATATTTT.

This chain uses TRBV12-5 with TRBJ1-2; no clear D. From germline, CDR1 is LGHNT and CDR2 FRNRAP. Trimming took off 7 bases at V and 2 bases at J, with 14 bases between the two ends. The CDR3 loop spans 14 amino acids. Here the CDR3 DNA reads TGTGCTAGTGCCCCCGGGTTGCAGAACTATGGCTACACCTTC. Its translation is CASAPGLQNYGYTF.

The table lists this clone with a count of one. The rearrangement links TRBV4-3 to TRBJ2-5; 7 nucleotides align to TRBD1. Germline CDR1 is LGHNA and CDR2 is YSLEER. V trimming: 2 bases; J trimming: 5 bases; junction bases outside the gene matches: 8. This CDR3 is 15 amino acids long. The CDR3 sequence: CASSQSGGLGETQYF. The CDR3 DNA reads TGCGCCAGCAGCCAATCAGGGGGATTAGGGGAGACCCAGTACTTC.

This clone was counted a few times. The genes are TRBV5-5 and TRBJ2-6; D is perhaps TRBD2 (6 bases). V shed 0 bases and J shed 0 bases, with 13 bases lying between them. Germline CDR1 and CDR2: SGHKS and YYEKEE (reference sequence). The CDR3 covers 18 residues. CDR3 amino acids: CASSLDASVPSGANVLTF. CDR3 DNA sequence: TGTGCCAGCAGCTTGGATGCTAGCGTACCCTCTGGGGCCAACGTCCTGACTTTC.

This rearrangement joins TRBV30 to TRBJ1-2, with TRBD1 identical over 8 bases. The CDR3 is 17 amino acids. CDR1 GTSNPN and CDR2 SVGIG come from the germline V gene (reference sequence). Germline trimming cut 3 bases from V and 1 base from J; bases unmatched to any gene: 13. CDR3: CAWSAKTGDRNNYGYTF. In DNA, the CDR3 is TGTGCCTGGAGCGCAAAGACCGGGGACAGGAATAACTATGGCTACACCTTC.

V is TRBV2 and J is TRBJ1-5; D gene unclear. Germline CDR1 reads SNHLY; CDR2 reads FYNNEI. Deletions cut 4 bases from V and 6 bases from J, with 19 bases between. This CDR3 region has 16 residues. CDR3 protein: CASSGGLFSGGQPQHF. The CDR3 DNA reads as TGTGCCAGCAGTGGAGGATTGTTTTCGGGTGGTCAGCCCCAGCATTTT. The whole variable domain, filled in from reference TRBV2 and TRBJ1-5, reads EPEVTQTPSHQVTQMGQEVILRCVPISNHLYFYWYRQILGQKVEFLVSFYNNEISEKSEIFDDQFSVERPDGSNFTLKIRSTKLEDSAMYFCASSGGLFSGGQPQHFGDGTRLSIL.

J is TRBJ1-3 and V is TRBV15; perhaps TRBD1 as D (5 bases). The CDR3 is 17 residues long. Germline V gene lookup returns CDR1 LNHNV and CDR2 YYDKDF (reference sequence). Trimming stripped 5 bases from V and 0 bases from J, with 17 bases between. CDR3 bases: TGTGCCACCAGCGCAGGGTACGCTCAAAGCTCTGGAAACACCATATATTTT. Translating gives CATSAGYAQSSGNTIYF.

This clone was picked up one time. The chain employs TRBV27 and TRBJ2-3, with D perhaps matching TRBD2 (6 bases). The CDR3 is 17 amino acids. Germline V gene sequence: CDR1 MNHEY, CDR2 SMNVEV (reference sequence). V was trimmed by 5 bases and J by 1 base, leaving 19 bases between them. The CDR3 loop reads CASSRWGLSSRTDTQYF. Here the CDR3 DNA reads TGTGCCAGCAGTCGCTGGGGACTTTCCTCGCGCACAGATACGCAGTATTTT.

A remark on this clone: The sample contains more than one DNA sequence encoding this CDR3. The chain recombines TRBV27 with TRBJ1-2, with TRBD1 matching 8 bases. Germline CDR1 reads MNHEY; CDR2 reads SMNVEV (reference sequence). V shed 3 bases, J shed 3 bases, and the junction held 3 bases outside the gene matches. The CDR3 consists of 14 residues. CDR3 in amino acids: CASSFGQGDYGYTF. Written as DNA, the CDR3 is TGTGCCAGCAGTTTTGGACAGGGCGACTATGGCTACACCTTC.

The chain employs TRBV7-8 and TRBJ2-5; 7 nucleotides align to TRBD2. CDR1 is SGHVS and CDR2 is FQNEAQ in the germline V gene. The CDR3 length is 16 residues. V shed 1 base, J shed 3 bases, and the junction held 8 bases outside the gene matches. CDR3 nucleotide sequence: TGTGCCAGCAGCTTAGGGGAGGGAGGGGTTGAAGAGACCCAGTACTTC. Its protein is CASSLGEGGVEETQYF.

This chain joins TRBV6-1 and TRBJ1-5; possibly TRBD1 for D (6 bases). The CDR3 has 15 residues. Trimming shortened V by 5 bases and J by 0 bases, and 11 bases separated the two germline ends. Germline CDR1 MNHNS, CDR2 SASEGT. Written as DNA, the CDR3 is TGTGCCAGCAGTCTCGGACAGACTAGCAATCAGCCCCAGCATTTT. Its protein product is CASSLGQTSNQPQHF.

This clone was detected only once. The CDR3 bases are TGTGCCAGCAGTCGGGACAGGGGCACAGATACGCAGTATTTT. Its protein is CASSRDRGTDTQYF. The V and J genes are TRBV6-6 and TRBJ2-3; TRBD1 aligns across 9 bases. The V and J ends lost 5 bases and 1 base, in that order; junction bases with no gene match: 1. The germline V gene encodes CDR1 MNHNY and CDR2 SVGAGI (reference sequence). The CDR3 has 14 residues.

The chain is built from TRBV6-5 and TRBJ2-5; D not certain. The CDR3 is 14 residues long. CDR1 is MNHEY, CDR2 SVGAGI, per germline. Trimming removed 6 bases from V and 1 base from J, with 12 bases in between. The DNA for the CDR3 is TGTGCCAGCAGCCGAGGCACTTTCCAAGAGACCCAGTACTTC. Protein sequence: CASSRGTFQETQYF.

V usage is TRBV6-6 and J usage is TRBJ2-1, with D possibly being TRBD1 (5 bases). CDR3 length equals 15 residues. CDR1 and CDR2 from the germline V gene are MNHNY and SVGAGI (reference sequence). Trimming removed 7 bases at V and 4 bases at J, with 17 bases between. The CDR3 region has the DNA TGTGCCAGCACTCCCCGAAGTGGGGCTTACAATGAGCAGTTCTTC. This sequence encodes CASTPRSGAYNEQFF.

The chain links TRBV20-1 to TRBJ2-5; 7 bases line up with TRBD2. CDR3 size: 11 residues. Trimming removed 5 bases from V and 7 bases from J; junction bases left unmatched: 4. Germline CDR1 DFQATT, CDR2 SNEGSKA (reference sequence). CDR3 nucleotides: TGCAGTGCTGCCAGGGAGGGGACCCAGTACTTC. Protein: CSAAREGTQYF.

This clone has only a few counts. The CDR3: CASSLIGVSYGYTF. CDR3 coding DNA: TGTGCCAGCAGCTTAATCGGGGTCTCCTATGGCTACACCTTC. V gene TRBV5-8 combines with J gene TRBJ1-2; D is undetermined. Per germline, CDR1 SGHTS and CDR2 YDEGEE. V lost 2 bases and J 4 bases, leaving 12 bases between the germline ends. CDR3 length: 14 residues. The full variable domain, with the rest looked up from reference TRBV5-8 and TRBJ1-2, is EAGVTQSPTHLIKTRGQQATLRCSPISGHTSVYWYQQALGLGLQFLLWYDEGEERNRGNFPPRFSGRQFPNYSSELNVNALELEDSALYLCASSLIGVSYGYTFGSGTRLTVV.

This clone has only one observation. V usage is TRBV28 and J usage is TRBJ2-7; tentative D call: TRBD1 (5 bases). Germline V gene sequence: CDR1 MDHEN, CDR2 SYDVKM. The V end was cut by 4 bases, the J end by 0 bases, with 13 bases between. This CDR3 comprises 15 residues. The CDR3 DNA is TGTGCCAGCAGTTCCCCACAGGTAAACTCCTACGAGCAGTACTTC. Encoded protein: CASSSPQVNSYEQYF.

This clone was seen only a few times. The CDR3 is CASSQTRAPNEKLFF. DNA of the CDR3: TGTGCCAGCTCACAGACCAGGGCTCCTAATGAAAAACTGTTTTTT. This rearrangement joins TRBV18 to TRBJ1-4, with a tentative D call TRBD1 (5 bases). The CDR3 has 15 residues. Germline loops: CDR1 KGHSH, CDR2 LQKENI. The V gene lost 4 bases and the J gene lost 3 bases, with 12 bases spanning the gap.

The rearrangement uses TRBV13 and TRBJ1-5; D ambiguous. This CDR3 spans 13 amino acids. Germline-derived CDR1 and CDR2 are PRHDT and FYEKMQ (reference sequence). Between the trimmed V and J ends, which lost 6 bases and 5 bases, there was a span of 11 bases. CDR3: CASSPGVYQPQHF. CDR3 nucleotide sequence: TGTGCCAGCAGTCCCGGGGTTTATCAGCCCCAGCATTTT.

The gene calls are TRBV9 and TRBJ1-1; weak D call: TRBD1 (5 bases). Per the germline V gene, CDR1 is SGDLS and CDR2 is YYNGEE. V shed 0 bases and J shed 1 base, with 10 bases lying between them. This CDR3 comprises 15 residues. The CDR3 region is CASSVGWGGNTEAFF. The CDR3 DNA is TGTGCCAGCAGCGTAGGGTGGGGGGGGAACACTGAAGCTTTCTTT.

The chain joins TRBV15 to TRBJ1-6, with TRBD1 matching 8 bases. V lost 0 bases to trimming and J lost 7 bases; unmatched junction nucleotides: 5. This CDR3 comprises 16 residues. The V gene's germline CDR1 is LNHNV and CDR2 YYDKDF (reference sequence). CDR3 sequence: CATSREPGQVNSPLHF. The CDR3, as DNA: TGTGCCACCAGCAGAGAACCGGGACAGGTGAATTCACCCCTCCACTTT.

The chain couples TRBV9 to TRBJ2-3; TRBD2 matches at 12 bases. The ends lost 0 bases at V and 4 bases at J; junction bases unmatched: 12. Germline CDR1 reads SGDLS; CDR2 reads YYNGEE. The CDR3 spans 19 residues. CDR3 protein: CASSVGFLAGGRLPDTQYF. The CDR3 nucleotides read TGTGCCAGCAGCGTAGGATTCCTAGCGGGGGGGCGTTTACCAGATACGCAGTATTTT.

The chain carries TRBV30 and TRBJ2-1; TRBD2 matches 9 bases. Looked up from germline, CDR1 is GTSNPN and CDR2 is SVGIG (reference sequence). This CDR3 region has 13 residues. Unmatched junction bases numbered 2, after V lost 5 bases and J lost 3 bases. CDR3 coding DNA: TGTGCCTGGGCGGGGGGGCTCTACAATGAGCAGTTCTTC. It specifies CAWAGGLYNEQFF.

A single count supports this clone. J is TRBJ2-1 and V is TRBV4-1; 8 nucleotides agree with TRBD2. This CDR3 is 20 amino acids long. Germline V gene sequence: CDR1 MGHRA, CDR2 YSYEKL. The ends lost 2 bases at V and 0 bases at J; junction bases unmatched: 15. The CDR3 reads CASSQSRGGLRISSYNEQFF. CDR3 in DNA: TGCGCCAGCAGCCAATCACGGGGGGGCCTTCGGATTAGCTCCTACAATGAGCAGTTCTTC.